This T cell receptor beta chain originates from a study of T cells after posttransplantation cyclophosphamide (dated by TCRdb to 2016 to 2017). About the study as a whole: T cell repertoire reconstitution was tracked by TRB sequencing after myeloablative bone marrow transplantation in which posttransplantation cyclophosphamide was used as GVHD prophylaxis. Samples from around 40 PTCy-treated patients and under 20 related bone marrow donors of those patients were subjected to antigen receptor sequencing. Blood from every one of the approximately 36 PTCy patients who had 1-year posttransplant specimens underwent TRB sequencing. In 3 patients, up to about 3 additional blood samples taken between 2 and 5.2 years after transplant also underwent TRB sequencing, as did pretransplant blood from a handful of patients. Because TRA and TRB clonality correlated tightly in about 9 samples, the subsequent TCR analyses were limited to TRB only. Public TRB sequences were queried against a database of over 3,500 sequences associated with responses to pathogens, tumor antigens, self-antigens and alloantigens. General study outcomes and caveats: Across roughly 40 patients, recipient CMV seropositivity and CMV reactivation were highly associated with TRB clonality; PTCy diversity was similar to CNI/methotrexate controls. The TRB repertoires of T cells infiltrating skin or the GI tract showed only limited overlap with the TRB repertoires found in blood. Donor-recipient similarity was low at 1-2 months but rose over the first year, and later blood repertoires were often dominated by donor CD8+ memory clones.

Turning to this clone: Its antigen is currently not known. Base quality data are lacking; no much larger clone is found one base away.

The treatment or condition label for this specimen denotes: high-dose cyclophosphamide on days +3 and +4 as single-agent GVHD prophylaxis. For conditioning, the PTCy patients got busulfan and fludarabine, then a related or unrelated marrow graft, followed by cyclophosphamide on days +3 and +4. PTCy-treated patients came from a prospective multi-institutional clinical trial. Peripheral blood and bone marrow mononuclear cells were isolated by Ficoll-Hypaque density centrifugation and cryopreserved. TRB sequencing was run on genomic DNA with either the immunoSEQ assay at survey resolution or the hsTCRB kit. From the authors' description of their analysis: Initial read processing used immunoSEQ software, and repertoire analyses used the LymphoSeq R package. Clonality was computed as 1 minus normalized Shannon entropy; Gini coefficient was also calculated for each TRB dataset. Phenotypes of unsorted samples were inferred by mapping TRB sequences from sorted subsets of the recipient or donor onto the same recipient's unsorted samples. TCRdb's version of the immuneACCESS table is confined to in-frame rearrangements and falls short of the full clone set. An unresolved V gene accounts for under half of the shortfall where checked; the remainder is of unknown origin. The V and J calls and clone size come from that table; D and trimming were worked out from the DNA. Counted in this sample were over 9,000 clones; approximately 90% of them appeared once. Less than 4.5% of the sample is taken by the ten largest.

V loses 0 bases of germline sequence and J loses 7 bases, and the interval between the two ends is 10 bases. The CDR3 runs 14 amino acids, cysteine and phenylalanine included. The DNA shown is the 42-base CDR3, in frame from base 1. The germline V gene supplies CDR1 SNHLY and CDR2 FYNNEI. The V and J genes are TRBV2 and TRBJ1-5; a confident D gene designation cannot be given. The TCR comes from a female patient aged 30-39 years who received an allogeneic stem cell transplant from an unrelated donor, was CMV-positive, and had no GVHD. Following a transplant, some T cells may be graft donor cells, not patient cells. The source material was PBMCs, sampled after allogeneic stem cell transplant with posttransplant cyclophosphamide. The CDR3 protein: CASSEARVYQPQHF. The DNA sequence is given as TGTGCCAGCAGTGAAGCGCGAGTCTACCAGCCCCAGCATTTT.